The 10 T cell receptor beta chains below all came from one sample that was sequenced in a study of blood T cell repertoires in COVID-19. Assay: immunoSEQ multiplex PCR; the TCRdb copy retains only in-frame clones and omits some. This repertoire shows about 46,000 clones, more than 85% found once; its top ten account for 3.1%. The sample consisted of PBMCs or T cells enriched from blood (not recorded which). Every receptor here comes from a woman in her fifties or sixties who had recovered from COVID-19.

The J gene is TRBJ2-7, the V gene TRBV21-1; the D call in the table, TRBD2, was not verified against the DNA. TRBV21-1 is listed as a pseudogene. This CDR3 region has 12 residues. This chain's CDR3 is CASGRGRASEYF. CDR3 nucleotide sequence: TGTGCCAGCGGACGGGGTCGGGCGAGCGAGTACTTC.

This clone was seen just once. The chain combines TRBV6-5 with TRBJ1-6; D possibly corresponds to TRBD1 (6 bases). Trimming left V 6 bases short and J 4 bases short, with 10 bases between. The CDR3 runs 14 residues. The germline CDR1 and CDR2 sequences are MNHEY and SVGAGI. In nucleotides, the CDR3 is TGTGCCAGCAGAAGGACAGTTTATAATTCACCCCTCCACTTT. It codes for CASRRTVYNSPLHF.

This clone was picked up a small number of times. J is TRBJ2-7 and V is TRBV7-9, with D perhaps TRBD1 (6 bases). The CDR3 is 14 residues long. Germline lookup yields CDR1 SEHNR and CDR2 FQNEAQ (reference sequence). V lost 0 bases and J 5 bases, leaving 11 bases between the germline ends. CDR3 bases: TGTGCCAGCAGCTTAGCAGGGGGTTCGAACGAGCAGTACTTC. Translating it yields CASSLAGGSNEQYF.

The rearrangement links TRBV11-2 to TRBJ2-3; no clear D gene. Germline CDR1 SGHAT, CDR2 FQNNGV. There are 16 residues in the CDR3. V was cut by 2 bases and J by 8 bases, with 20 bases left in between. CDR3 DNA: TGTGCCAGCAGCTTATTCGTGGGCCCACGGATACGTACGCAGTATTTT. Translation gives CASSLFVGPRIRTQYF.

This chain connects TRBV12-3 or TRBV12-4 to TRBJ1-2; D possibly corresponds to TRBD1 (5 bases). The ends were cut back, 7 bases at V and 1 base at J, with 10 bases in the middle. This CDR3 is 13 amino acids long. The CDR3 coding sequence is TGTGCCAGCACCCGACAGCTTAACTATGGCTACACCTTC. Residues: CASTRQLNYGYTF.

The J gene is TRBJ1-1, the V gene TRBV6-2 or TRBV6-3; D is unclear. V was clipped by 5 bases and J by 2 bases, with 6 bases between them. In germline, CDR1 is MNHEY, CDR2 SVGEGT. The CDR3 covers 12 residues. The CDR3 bases are TGTGCCAGCAGTCCAGGCAACACTGAAGCTTTCTTT. The encoded protein is CASSPGNTEAFF.

This clone is judged medium-sized (0.01 to 0.1%). The CDR3 loop reads CASSPPSGASVEAFF. In DNA form, the CDR3 reads TGTGCCAGCAGCCCCCCATCAGGGGCCAGCGTTGAAGCTTTCTTT. The chain couples TRBV9 to TRBJ1-1; perhaps TRBD1 as D (6 bases). V was cut by 4 bases and J by 7 bases, with 20 bases left in between. This CDR3 comprises 15 residues. CDR1 is SGDLS and CDR2 is YYNGEE in the germline V gene.

V gene TRBV7-9 combines with J gene TRBJ2-1, with TRBD2 matching over 7 bases. Trimming took 4 bases from V and 8 from J; bases not matched to a gene: 11. The germline CDR1 and CDR2 sequences are SEHNR and FQNEAQ (reference sequence). CDR3 length equals 15 residues. CDR3 nucleotides: TGTGCCAGCAGCTACTTAATGACTAGCATCGATGAGCAGTTCTTC. Its translation: CASSYLMTSIDEQFF.

The chain has TRBV7-9 and TRBJ1-1; TRBD1 aligns across 7 bases. This CDR3 comprises 14 residues. Germline loops: CDR1 SEHNR, CDR2 FQNEAQ (reference sequence). Unmatched junction bases numbered 6, after V lost 4 bases and J lost 4 bases. CDR3 sequence: CASSSTGSSTEAFF. CDR3 bases: TGTGCCAGCAGCTCGACAGGGAGTAGCACTGAAGCTTTCTTT.

The chain employs TRBV19 and TRBJ2-3; 7 bases line up with TRBD2. The CDR3 runs to 14 residues. CDR1 LNHDA and CDR2 SQIVND come from the germline V gene (reference sequence). The junction had 8 bases not matched to a gene; V was cut back by 8 bases and J by 3 bases. The CDR3 protein is CASQRLAGTDTQYF. The CDR3 DNA reads as TGTGCCAGTCAAAGACTAGCAGGTACAGATACGCAGTATTTT.